The rows below give T cell receptor beta chains drawn from one sample of a study of cytomegalovirus exposure and HLA in healthy donors. TCRdb's copy holds only in-frame clones and misses some; the assay was immunoSEQ multiplex PCR. The sample has about 130,000 clones, around 82% seen once; the top ten hold about 3.7%. The material sequenced was PBMCs. The receptors derive from a woman aged 40-49 years in good health and CMV-seropositive. Both conserved end residues are part of each CDR3. D genes are given only for firm matches. The size of a clone is reported for some rows only, either as once, few or many, or as a class for expanded clones.

TGTGCCACCAGCAGAGAGAGGAGCGGGACCTACAATGAGCAGTTCTTC	CATSRERSGTYNEQFF	16	TRBV15	TRBJ2-1	TRBD2	-
TGTGCCATCAGTGAGTCCCCTTTTGGCGTTCTAGCTGAAGCTTTCTTT	CAISESPFGVLAEAFF	16	TRBV10-3	TRBJ1-1	-	-
TGTGCTAGTGGTTTGGGGACAGGGTCTGGCTACACCTTC	CASGLGTGSGYTF	13	TRBV12-5	TRBJ1-2	TRBD1	-
TGTGCCAGCAGCGTAGACTCAACTAATGAAAAACTGTTTTTT	CASSVDSTNEKLFF	14	TRBV9	TRBJ1-4	-	-
TGTGCCAGCTCACTCAGGGTGGGCGACTATGGCTACACCTTC	CASSLRVGDYGYTF	14	TRBV18	TRBJ1-2	-	-
TGTGCCAGCAGCTTATCCCTAGCAGCAGATACGCAGTATTTT	CASSLSLAADTQYF	14	TRBV7-6	TRBJ2-3	-	-
TGTGCCAGCAGTTCCAGGACAGGGGTAGGCGAGCAGTACTTC	CASSSRTGVGEQYF	14	TRBV28	TRBJ2-7	TRBD1	-
TGTGCCAGCAGCCTCGGCAGGGCCGGTCAGCCCCAGCATTTT	CASSLGRAGQPQHF	14	TRBV6-5	TRBJ1-5	-	-
TGTGCCAGCAGTTACGGGTCGGGAGGGGAGACCCAGTACTTC	CASSYGSGGETQYF	14	TRBV6-5	TRBJ2-5	TRBD2	once
TGCGCCAGCAGCTTTTTGGGAGACGCCTACGAGCAGTACTTC	CASSFLGDAYEQYF	14	TRBV5-1	TRBJ2-7	-	-
TGTGCCAGCAGCTTAACCACAACCCCCGGGACTTACTCCTACAATGAGCAGTTCTTC	CASSLTTTPGTYSYNEQFF	19	TRBV11-1	TRBJ2-1	-	-
TGTGCCAGCAGCCACCGACTAGCGGGAGTCGAGCAGTACTTC	CASSHRLAGVEQYF	14	TRBV7-9	TRBJ2-7	TRBD2	-
TGTGCCAGCAGCACCCGGACAGGCTCCGCTAATGAAAAACTGTTTTTT	CASSTRTGSANEKLFF	16	TRBV9	TRBJ1-4	TRBD1	-
TGTGCCAGCAGCCCTAAAATTGGAGTTTTCGGCACTGAAGCTTTCTTT	CASSPKIGVFGTEAFF	16	TRBV7-9	TRBJ1-1	-	-
TGCGCCAGCAGCTTGGGGGGGGAGAGCACTGAAGCTTTCTTT	CASSLGGESTEAFF	14	TRBV5-1	TRBJ1-1	-	-
TGTGCCAGTAGTATCGGGACAGGGGGTGGCGAGCAGTACTTC	CASSIGTGGGEQYF	14	TRBV19	TRBJ2-7	TRBD1	-
TGTGCCAGCAGGGGGGCCTGGGACAAGCGGGGTGGCTACACCTTC	CASRGAWDKRGGYTF	15	TRBV2	TRBJ1-2	-	-
TGCGCCAGCAGCTTGGGGGACACCTATTCACCCCTCCACTTT	CASSLGDTYSPLHF	14	TRBV5-1	TRBJ1-6	-	-
TGTGCCTCACAGGGCCCCTACGAGCAGTACTTC	CASQGPYEQYF	11	TRBV10-3	TRBJ2-7	-	-
TGTGCCAGCAGTGTCACAGGACTAGGCTCCTACGAGCAGTACTTC	CASSVTGLGSYEQYF	15	TRBV27	TRBJ2-7	TRBD2	-
TGTGCCAGCAGCTCGAGCGGGAGCGTGATAGATACGCAGTATTTT	CASSSSGSVIDTQYF	15	TRBV7-3	TRBJ2-3	TRBD2	-
TGTGCCAGCAGCAAGCCGGGACAGGGGTTTCCCGGCGAGCAGTACTTC	CASSKPGQGFPGEQYF	16	TRBV21-1	TRBJ2-7	-	-
TGTGCCAGCAGTTTCACAGGGTTTGGCGGGGAGCTGTTTTTT	CASSFTGFGGELFF	14	TRBV6-5	TRBJ2-2	-	-
TGTGCCAGCTCACCCTCAGAGGGACACAACTTTGGCTACACCTTC	CASSPSEGHNFGYTF	15	TRBV18	TRBJ1-2	-	-
TGTGCCAGCAGCTCGACAGGGAACACTGAAGCTTTCTTT	CASSSTGNTEAFF	13	TRBV11-3	TRBJ1-1	-	-
TGTGCCAGCAAAATAGCGGGAGACACCGGGGAGCTGTTTTTT	CASKIAGDTGELFF	14	TRBV6-4	TRBJ2-2	TRBD2	-
TGCGCCAGCAGCTTGGACGGGACTAGCGGTTACAATGAGCAGTTCTTC	CASSLDGTSGYNEQFF	16	TRBV5-1	TRBJ2-1	TRBD2	-
TGTGCCATCAGTGACGGCTTGGGGGGTGTAGCCAAAAACATTCAGTACTTC	CAISDGLGGVAKNIQYF	17	TRBV10-3	TRBJ2-4	-	-
TGCGCCAGCAGCTTGGGACTAGCGGGAGGGATGAACACCGGGGAGCTGTTTTTT	CASSLGLAGGMNTGELFF	18	TRBV5-1	TRBJ2-2	TRBD2	few
TGTGCCAGCAGTCCATCTAGCGGGGATCCAGTTTTT	CASSPSSGDPVF	12	TRBV7-2	TRBJ2-3	TRBD2	-
TGTGCCAGCAGCCCACTACTGGGGGAGCTGTTTTTT	CASSPLLGELFF	12	TRBV2	TRBJ2-2	-	-
TGTGCCAGTAGACAATTACAGGGACCCAATCAGCCCCAGCATTTT	CASRQLQGPNQPQHF	15	TRBV19	TRBJ1-5	-	-
TGTGCCAGCAGCAGACCTCTAGCGGGATCCTACTACGAGCAGTACTTC	CASSRPLAGSYYEQYF	16	TRBV21-1	TRBJ2-7	-	-
TGTGCCAGCAGGGGTCTAGCGGGAGGGCCCAACGAGCAGTACTTC	CASRGLAGGPNEQYF	15	TRBV7-8	TRBJ2-7	TRBD2	-
TGTGCCAGCAGTACGGGACAGGGGGGGTATGGCTACACCTTC	CASSTGQGGYGYTF	14	TRBV5-5	TRBJ1-2	TRBD1	-
TGTGCCACCAGCAGAGATAGGGGGCTGAACACTGAAGCTTTCTTT	CATSRDRGLNTEAFF	15	TRBV15	TRBJ1-1	TRBD1	-
TGTGCCAGCAGTTTAACAGAAAACTACGAGCAGTACTTC	CASSLTENYEQYF	13	TRBV27	TRBJ2-7	-	once
TGTGCCAGCAGCTTATTTTTCATGTTCTTC	CASSLFFMFF	10	TRBV7-9	TRBJ2-1	-	-
TGCGCCAGCAGTGAGCTAGCGGGAGGGCCCGCCGGGGAGCTGTTTTTT	CASSELAGGPAGELFF	16	TRBV10-2	TRBJ2-2	TRBD2	-
TGTGCCAGCAGCCAAGTAGGTCTGGAGAACATTCAGTACTTC	CASSQVGLENIQYF	14	TRBV4-2	TRBJ2-4	-	-
TGCGCCAGCAGCTTGGATGGACAGAGATCCTATGGCTACACCTTC	CASSLDGQRSYGYTF	15	TRBV5-1	TRBJ1-2	-	-
TGTGCCAGCAGATTTTTGACTAGCGGGGCCTACAATGAGCAGTTCTTC	CASRFLTSGAYNEQFF	16	TRBV5-6	TRBJ2-1	TRBD2	-
TGTTCCAGCAGCCCAACAACAGGATCTGGCTACACCTTC	CSSSPTTGSGYTF	13	TRBV7-9	TRBJ1-2	-	-
TGTGCCAGCAGTGAACTTTGGACAGGAATAAATGGCTACACCTTC	CASSELWTGINGYTF	15	TRBV6-1	TRBJ1-2	TRBD1	-
TGTGCCAGCAGCGCCCTGGGTGGCGGACAGTACAATGAGCAGTTCTTC	CASSALGGGQYNEQFF	16	TRBV9	TRBJ2-1	-	-